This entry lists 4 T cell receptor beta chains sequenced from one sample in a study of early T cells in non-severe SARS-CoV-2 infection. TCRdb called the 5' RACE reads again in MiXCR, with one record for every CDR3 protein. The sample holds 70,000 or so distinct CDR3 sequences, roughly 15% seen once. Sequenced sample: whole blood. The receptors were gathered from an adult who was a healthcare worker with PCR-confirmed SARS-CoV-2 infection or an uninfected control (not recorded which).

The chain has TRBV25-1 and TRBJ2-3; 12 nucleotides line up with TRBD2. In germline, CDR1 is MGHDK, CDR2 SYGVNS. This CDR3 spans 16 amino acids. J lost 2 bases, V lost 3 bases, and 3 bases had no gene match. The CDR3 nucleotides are TGTGCCAGCAGTGAGACTAGCGGGGGAAACACAGATACGCAGTATTTT. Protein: CASSETSGGNTDTQYF.

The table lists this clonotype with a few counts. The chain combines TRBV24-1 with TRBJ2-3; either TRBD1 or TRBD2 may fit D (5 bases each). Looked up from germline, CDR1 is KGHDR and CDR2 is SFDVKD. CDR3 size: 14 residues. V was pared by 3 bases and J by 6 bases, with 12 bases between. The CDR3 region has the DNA TGTGCCACCAGTGATGAGGGGCTGGCGGATACGCAGTATTTT. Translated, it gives CATSDEGLADTQYF.

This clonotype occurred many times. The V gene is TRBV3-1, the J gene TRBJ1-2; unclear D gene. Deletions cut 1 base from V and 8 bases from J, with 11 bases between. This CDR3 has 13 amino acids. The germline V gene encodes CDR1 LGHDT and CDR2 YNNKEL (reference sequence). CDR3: CASSQGGFYGYTF. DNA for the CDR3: TGTGCCAGCAGCCAAGGAGGGTTTTACGGCTACACCTTC.

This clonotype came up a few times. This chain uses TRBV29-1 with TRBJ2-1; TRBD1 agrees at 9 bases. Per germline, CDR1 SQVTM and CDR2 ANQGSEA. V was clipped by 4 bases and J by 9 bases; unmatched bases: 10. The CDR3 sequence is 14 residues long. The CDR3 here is CSVAKGTGSVEQFF. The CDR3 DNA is TGCAGCGTTGCCAAGGGGACAGGGTCGGTTGAGCAGTTCTTC.